The table lists the clone carrying this T cell receptor beta chain with a few counts. What it binds is not known. This record comes from a study of cytomegalovirus exposure and HLA in healthy donors. Study findings and constraints: The likely origin of a cluster of highly shared sequence variants was a sequencing artifact.

Trimming shortened V by 4 bases and J by 3 bases, and 11 bases separated the two germline ends. The CDR3 length is 13 residues. From germline, CDR1 is SGHDT and CDR2 YYEEEE. The PCR used 60 Vbeta and 13 Jbeta primers. Repertoires were generated with immunoSEQ multiplex PCR, while TCRdb's copy carries only in-frame clones and drops some. The table shows more than 75,000 clones, with roughly 86% occurring only once. The receptor's source is a woman aged 18-30 years in good health and CMV-seropositive. Sequences were obtained from PBMCs. V gene TRBV5-6 combines with J gene TRBJ2-7; no firm D call. The CDR3: CASSESNNYEQYF. CDR3 coding DNA: TGTGCCAGCAGCGAGTCGAATAACTACGAGCAGTACTTC.